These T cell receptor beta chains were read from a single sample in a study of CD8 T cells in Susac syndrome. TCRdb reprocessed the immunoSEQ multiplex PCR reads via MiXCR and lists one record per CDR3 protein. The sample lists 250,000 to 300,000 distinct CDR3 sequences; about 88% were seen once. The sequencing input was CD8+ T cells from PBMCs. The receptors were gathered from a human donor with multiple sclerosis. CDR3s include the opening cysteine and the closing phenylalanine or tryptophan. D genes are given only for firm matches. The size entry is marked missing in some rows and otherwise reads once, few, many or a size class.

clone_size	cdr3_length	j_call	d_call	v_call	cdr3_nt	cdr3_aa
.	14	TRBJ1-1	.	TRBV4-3	TGCGCCAGCAGCCAAGATAAGGTTGACACTGAAGCTTTCTTT	CASSQDKVDTEAFF
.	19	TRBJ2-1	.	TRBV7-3	TGTGCCAGCAGCTTAACCCCCCTAGGGACCTCCCTGCGCTACAATGAGCAGTTCTTC	CASSLTPLGTSLRYNEQFF
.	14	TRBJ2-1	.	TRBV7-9	TGTGCCAGCAGCTCCCTTACCGGGCACAATGAGCAGTTCTTC	CASSSLTGHNEQFF
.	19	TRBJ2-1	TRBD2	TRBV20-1	TGCAGTGCTAGAGATGCAGGACTAGCGGGAGGATCCTCCTACAATGAGCAGTTCTTC	CSARDAGLAGGSSYNEQFF
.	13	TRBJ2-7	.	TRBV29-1	TGCAGCGTTGGGCTCCAGGATCCCTACGAGCAGTACTTC	CSVGLQDPYEQYF
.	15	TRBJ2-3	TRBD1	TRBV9	TGTGCCAGCAGCGCAGGACAGGAGACCACAGATACGCAGTATTTT	CASSAGQETTDTQYF
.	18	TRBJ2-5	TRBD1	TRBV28	TGTGCCAGCAGTACCGGGGCGGACAGGGGGCTTAGGGGAGAGACCCAGTACTTC	CASSTGADRGLRGETQYF
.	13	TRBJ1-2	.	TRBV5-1	TGCGCCAGCAGCTTCGGGTCCACCGATGGCTACACCTTC	CASSFGSTDGYTF
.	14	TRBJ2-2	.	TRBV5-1	TGCGCCAGCAGCTTGTTCGGGAACACCGGGGAGCTGTTTTTT	CASSLFGNTGELFF
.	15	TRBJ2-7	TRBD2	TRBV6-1	TGTGCCAGTCCCCCGTGGGGCGGGAGTTTCGACGAGCAGTACTTC	CASPPWGGSFDEQYF
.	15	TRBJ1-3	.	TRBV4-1	TGCGCCAGCAGCCAAGATCCCGTAACTGGAAACACCATATATTTT	CASSQDPVTGNTIYF
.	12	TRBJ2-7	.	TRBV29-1	TGCAGCGTTGACAGGGGGGCTAACGAGCAGTACTTC	CSVDRGANEQYF
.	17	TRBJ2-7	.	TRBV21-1	TGTGCCAGCAGCCCCCCGGGGAGAGGGACGATCTCCTACGAGCAGTACTTC	CASSPPGRGTISYEQYF
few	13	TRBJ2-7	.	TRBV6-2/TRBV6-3	TGTGCCAGCAGTTACGGGGGGATCTACGAGCAGTACTTC	CASSYGGIYEQYF
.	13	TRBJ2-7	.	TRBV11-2	TGTGCCAGCAGCAACAGGGTTTGGAACGAGCAGTACTTC	CASSNRVWNEQYF
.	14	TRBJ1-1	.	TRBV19	TGTGCCAGTAGTATAGCCCACCAAGGTGGGGAAGCTTTCTTT	CASSIAHQGGEAFF
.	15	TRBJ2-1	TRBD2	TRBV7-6	TGTGCCAGCAGTTCAGGGACTAGCGGGGGGAATGAGCAGTTCTTC	CASSSGTSGGNEQFF
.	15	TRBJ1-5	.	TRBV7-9	TGTGCCAGCAGCTTAGAGGGGGGCCTCAATCAGCCCCAGCATTTT	CASSLEGGLNQPQHF
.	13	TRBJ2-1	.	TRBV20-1	TGCAGTGCGACCCACGACAGTTACAATGAGCAGTTCTTC	CSATHDSYNEQFF
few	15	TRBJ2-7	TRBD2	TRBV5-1	TGCGCCAGCAGCTTGGGCATTAGCGGGAGGTACGAGCAGTACTTC	CASSLGISGRYEQYF
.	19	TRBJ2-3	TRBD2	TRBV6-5	TGTGCCAGCAGTTACTCTAGGGGACTAGCGGGGGGGGGCACAGATACGCAGTATTTT	CASSYSRGLAGGGTDTQYF
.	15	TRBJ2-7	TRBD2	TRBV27	TGTGCCAGCAGTCTTACCACAGCGGGATGGTACGAGCAGTACTTC	CASSLTTAGWYEQYF
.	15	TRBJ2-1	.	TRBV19	TGTGCCAGTAGTATTAGGACAGCGGCCTACAATGAGCAGTTCTTC	CASSIRTAAYNEQFF
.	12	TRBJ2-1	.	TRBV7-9	TGTGCCAGCAGCGCGACTAGTCCTGAGCAGTTCTTC	CASSATSPEQFF
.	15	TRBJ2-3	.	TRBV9	TGTGCCAGCAGCGTTTTGGACACTAGCACAGATACGCAGTATTTT	CASSVLDTSTDTQYF
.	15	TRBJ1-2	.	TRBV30	TGTGCCTGGAGTGTAACCGGGGCAGGGAGCTATGGCTACACCTTC	CAWSVTGAGSYGYTF
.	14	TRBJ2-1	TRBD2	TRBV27	TGTGCCAGCACCCTTGGGACTAGCGGGAGAGAGCAGTTCTTC	CASTLGTSGREQFF
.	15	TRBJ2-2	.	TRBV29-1	TGCAGCGCCCGAGAGGGCCACTTAGACACCGGGGAGCTGTTTTTT	CSAREGHLDTGELFF
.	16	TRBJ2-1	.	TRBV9	TGTGCCAGCAGCGTAGATGCCGGGGGCCTAAACAATGAGCAGTTCTTC	CASSVDAGGLNNEQFF
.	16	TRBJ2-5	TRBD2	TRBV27	TGTGCCAGCAGCCCCTTCGGGGAGGGCGAACAAGAGACCCAGTACTTC	CASSPFGEGEQETQYF
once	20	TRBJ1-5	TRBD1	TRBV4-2	TGTGCCAGCAGCCATGAATCCGGGACAGGGGGGTTCGGAGGCAATCAGCCCCAGCATTTT	CASSHESGTGGFGGNQPQHF
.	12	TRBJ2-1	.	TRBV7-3	TGTGCCAGCAGCTTAACTAGCCGGGAGCAGTTCTTC	CASSLTSREQFF
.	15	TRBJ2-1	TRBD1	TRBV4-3	TGCGCCAGCAGCCAAGATGGGACAGCTTACAATGAGCAGTTCTTC	CASSQDGTAYNEQFF
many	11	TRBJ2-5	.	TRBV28	TGTGCCAGCAGCTTACAAGAGACCCAGTACTTC	CASSLQETQYF
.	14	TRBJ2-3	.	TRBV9	TGTGCCAGCAGCGGCTCTCTAGCTTCAGATACGCAGTATTTT	CASSGSLASDTQYF
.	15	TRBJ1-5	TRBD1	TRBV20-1	TGCAGTGCTAATCAGCGCCGGGACAGTTCGCAGCCCCAGCATTTT	CSANQRRDSSQPQHF
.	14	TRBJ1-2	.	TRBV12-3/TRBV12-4	TGTGCCAGCAGCCCCGCCGGGGAGGGCTATGGCTACACCTTC	CASSPAGEGYGYTF
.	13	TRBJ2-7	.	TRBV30	TGTGCCTTGAATATCGGGGAGTCAAACGAGCAGTACTTC	CALNIGESNEQYF
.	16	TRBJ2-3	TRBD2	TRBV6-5	TGTGCCAGCAGTTACTCGACTAGCGGGTCCACAGATACGCAGTATTTT	CASSYSTSGSTDTQYF
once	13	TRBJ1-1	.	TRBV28	TGTGCCAGCGAAGCAGGGGAAGTCGCTGAAGCTTTCTTT	CASEAGEVAEAFF
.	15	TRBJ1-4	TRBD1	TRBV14	TGTGCCAGCAGCCTGTCCGGACAGGTTAATGAAAAACTGTTTTTT	CASSLSGQVNEKLFF
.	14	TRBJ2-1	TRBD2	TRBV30	TGTGCCTGGGCACGGGGGGGCCGGTCCAATGAGCAGTTCTTC	CAWARGGRSNEQFF
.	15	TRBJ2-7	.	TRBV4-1	TGCGCCAGCAGCCAAGGCTTTCAGGGTCCCTACGAGCAGTACTTC	CASSQGFQGPYEQYF
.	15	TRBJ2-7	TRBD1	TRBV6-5	TGTGCCAGCCGCCTGGGGGCAGGGGGCTCCTACGAGCAGTACTTC	CASRLGAGGSYEQYF
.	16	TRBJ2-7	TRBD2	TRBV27	TGTGCCAGCAGCCCTAGCGTCGGGACTAGCGCCTACGAGCAGTACTTC	CASSPSVGTSAYEQYF
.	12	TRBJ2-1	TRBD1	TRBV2	TGTGCCAGCACTTACAGGGGCGATGAGCAGTTCTTC	CASTYRGDEQFF
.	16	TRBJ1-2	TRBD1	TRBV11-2	TGTGCCAGCAGCTTAGGGGCAGGTGGGACAGGGTACGGCTACACCTTC	CASSLGAGGTGYGYTF
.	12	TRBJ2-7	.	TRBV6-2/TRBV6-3	TGTGCCAGCAGGCGATCGATCTACGAGCAGTACTTC	CASRRSIYEQYF
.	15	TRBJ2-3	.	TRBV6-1	TGTGCCAGCAGTGAAGCGGTCGGAGCCACAGATACGCAGTATTTT	CASSEAVGATDTQYF
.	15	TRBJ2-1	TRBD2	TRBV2	TGTGCCAGCAGAAATACTAGCGGGGGGGGCAATGAGCAGTTCTTC	CASRNTSGGGNEQFF
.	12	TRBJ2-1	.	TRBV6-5	TGTGCCAGCAGTTACGCGGGATACGAGCAGTTCTTC	CASSYAGYEQFF
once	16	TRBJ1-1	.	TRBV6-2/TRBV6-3	TGTGCCAGCAGTTGGCGACCGGGCGGGTCGAACACTGAAGCTTTCTTT	CASSWRPGGSNTEAFF
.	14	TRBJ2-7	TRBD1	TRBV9	TGTGCCAGCAGCCTCCGGGGACAGGGGAATGAGCAGTACTTC	CASSLRGQGNEQYF
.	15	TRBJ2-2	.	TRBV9	TGTGCCAGCAGCGTAGCAGTCTCGAACACCGGGGAGCTGTTTTTT	CASSVAVSNTGELFF
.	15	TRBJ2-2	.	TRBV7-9	TGTGCCAGCCCTAATCGGGCCAAGAACACCGGGGAGCTGTTTTTT	CASPNRAKNTGELFF
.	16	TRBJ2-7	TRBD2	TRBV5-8	TGTGCCAGCAGCCCTGACCTAGCGGGGACCTCCTACGAGCAGTACTTC	CASSPDLAGTSYEQYF
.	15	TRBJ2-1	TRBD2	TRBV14	TGTGCCAGCAGCCAAGATTTCGTAGCGGGACGTGAGCAGTTCTTC	CASSQDFVAGREQFF
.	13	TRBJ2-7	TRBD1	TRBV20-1	TGCAGTGCTACCCAGGGGGCCTCCTACGAGCAGTACTTC	CSATQGASYEQYF
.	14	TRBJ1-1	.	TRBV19	TGTGCCAGTAGTATCCCGGGACAGAACACTGAAGCTTTCTTT	CASSIPGQNTEAFF
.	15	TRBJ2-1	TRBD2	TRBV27	TGTGCCAGCAGTCAACTAGCGGGAGTTTACAATGAGCAGTTCTTC	CASSQLAGVYNEQFF